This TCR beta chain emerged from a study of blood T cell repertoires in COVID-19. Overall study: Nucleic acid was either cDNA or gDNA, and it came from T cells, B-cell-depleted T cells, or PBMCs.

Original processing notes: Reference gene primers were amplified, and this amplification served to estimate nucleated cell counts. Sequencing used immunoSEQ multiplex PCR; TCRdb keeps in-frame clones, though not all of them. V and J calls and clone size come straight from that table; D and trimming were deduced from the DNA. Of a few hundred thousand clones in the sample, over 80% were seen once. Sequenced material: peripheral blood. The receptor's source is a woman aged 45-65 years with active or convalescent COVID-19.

The CDR3 nucleotides are TGTGCCAGCAGTCAAACTAGCGGGAGCGTCGAGACCCAGTACTTC. The encoded protein is CASSQTSGSVETQYF. This rearrangement joins TRBV2 to TRBJ2-5, with 11 nucleotides matching TRBD2. V was pared by 5 bases and J by 5 bases, with 7 bases of the junction left unmatched. The length of the CDR3 is 15 residues. CDR1 is SNHLY and CDR2 is FYNNEI in the germline V gene.